This T cell receptor beta chain was sequenced in a study of OX40 agonist ivuxolimab in advanced cancers. In terms of the full investigation: The costimulatory receptor OX40 (CD134) was targeted by ivuxolimab, a fully human IgG2 agonistic monoclonal antibody. Peripheral TCRbeta sequencing aimed to test whether ivuxolimab altered TCR sequence diversity and caused clonal T-cell expansion. The paper describes the monotherapy dose-escalation part (N = 52 patients) of the phase I trial of ivuxolimab. A male proportion of about 79% and a mean age of 60 years, ranging from roughly 23 to 80, were recorded for the dose-escalation cohort. Partial responses occurred in three dose-escalation patients, of whom one had hepatocellular carcinoma and two had cutaneous melanoma. Prior anti-PD-1, anti-PD-L1 or anti-CTLA-4 therapy was permitted, and about 40% of dose-escalation patients had received checkpoint inhibitors. Among the roughly 52 dose-escalation patients, about 19 had hepatocellular carcinoma, roughly 15 melanoma, 9 renal cell carcinoma and 9 head and neck cancer. Intravenous ivuxolimab was administered to patients every 2 weeks at six dose levels: 0.01, 0.1, 0.3, 1.5, 3 and 10 mg/kg.

This clone was observed a single time. The antigen it binds to is not known. No much larger clone is present one base from it, and per-base qualities are unavailable. General findings and caveats noted by the study authors: At doses from 0.1 to 3.0 mg/kg, clonal expansion was seen in both CD4+ and CD8+ blood T cells between baseline and week 6. After ivuxolimab, CD8+ T cells had more expanded clones than CD4+ T cells on average. The antigen specificity of the peripheral T cells that underwent clonal expansion was not determined. Partial responders in the 0.1-3.0 mg/kg groups had among the lowest normalized peripheral clonal expansion, especially among CD8+ T cells. Low levels of normalized T-cell clonal expansion were also seen in some patients who did not respond.

Patients with a history of autoimmune disease or receiving systemic immunosuppression were excluded from the trial. In every dose cohort, peripheral blood was drawn for TCR sequencing at baseline, cycle 4 day 1, and cycle 7 day 1. Samples were obtained from an open-label, multicenter, first-in-human phase I dose-escalation trial of ivuxolimab. Adults with locally advanced or metastatic melanoma, renal cell, hepatocellular, or head and neck squamous cell carcinoma were enrolled in the trial. Before TCR sequencing, CD4+ T cells and CD8+ T cells were sorted from peripheral blood as separate populations. For sequencing of the TCRbeta CDR3 region, genomic DNA was extracted from the sorted cells. The immunoSEQ Assay was used for sequencing of TCRbeta CDR3 regions. Drawn from immuneACCESS, this table holds only the in-frame rearrangements with V and J called that TCRdb kept. Clones are partly lost; checked studies trace under half to an unresolved V gene and leave the rest unexplained. This sample comprises 37,000 or so clones, around four fifths of them detected only once. Of the sample, roughly 40% is held by the ten largest clones.

The TCR originated in an adult with an advanced solid tumor such as melanoma, head and neck, liver or kidney cancer. Sequenced here: CD4+ or CD8+ T cells sorted from blood, sampled in a trial of the OX40 agonist ivuxolimab.

For the CDR3, the sequence is CASSGPLATVIDTQYF. The DNA sequence is TGTGCCAGCAGTGGACCACTAGCTACAGTCATAGATACGCAGTATTTT. The rearranged segments are TRBV21-1 and TRBJ2-3; TRBD2, the D gene given by the table, was not confirmed from the DNA. TRBV21-1 is annotated as a pseudogene. Its CDR3 holds 16 amino acids, cysteine through phenylalanine. Left in the record is the CDR3 DNA by itself, 48 bases read in frame from the first base.